This T cell receptor beta chain was identified during a study of cytomegalovirus exposure and HLA in healthy donors. Across the whole study: There were some 81 million unique TCRs (from HLA-typed donors) in an early data release.

The PCR made use of 60 Vbeta and 13 Jbeta primers. Assay: immunoSEQ multiplex PCR; the TCRdb copy retains only in-frame clones and omits some. The sample yields 200,000 to 250,000 clones, approximately 84% seen once. This clone was counted once. The antigen remains undetermined. One end of the junction varies from germline; a read error may be responsible. Germline assignment: CDR1 SEHNR and CDR2 FQNEAQ (reference sequence). This CDR3 contains 12 residues. Findings and limits, study-wide: Serostatus for CMV was the only available immune exposure information. Within an earlier analysis, most TCR beta V segments proved productive either about 90% or about 30% of the time. Equally common other TCR beta chains were less clonally expanded than HLA-associated ones, a later analysis found.

The chain employs TRBV7-9 and TRBJ2-1; no reliable D call. This sequence originates from a woman between 35 and 50 years old in good health and CMV-seronegative. The sequencing sample was made of PBMCs. Here the CDR3 reads CSSRTRRNEQFF. The CDR3 coding sequence is TGTTCCAGCAGAACTCGGCGGAATGAGCAGTTCTTC.